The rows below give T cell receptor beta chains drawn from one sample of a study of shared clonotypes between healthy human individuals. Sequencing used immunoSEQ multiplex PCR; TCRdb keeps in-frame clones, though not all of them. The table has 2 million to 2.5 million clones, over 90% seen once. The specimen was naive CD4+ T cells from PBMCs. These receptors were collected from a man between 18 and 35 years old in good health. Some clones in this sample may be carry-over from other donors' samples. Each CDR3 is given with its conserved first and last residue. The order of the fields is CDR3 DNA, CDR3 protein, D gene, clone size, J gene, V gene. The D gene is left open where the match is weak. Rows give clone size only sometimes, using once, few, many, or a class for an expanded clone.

TGTGCCTGGAGCCGGACAGGGGATTCACCCCTCCACTTT	CAWSRTGDSPLHF	TRBD1	.	TRBJ1-6	TRBV30
TGTGCCAGCAGCTTGGAGCCGGGACAGTCCTTGGGCTACACCTTC	CASSLEPGQSLGYTF	TRBD1	.	TRBJ1-2	TRBV5-4
TGCGCCAGCAGCCAGCGACAGTTGCTTACCTACGAGCAGTACTTC	CASSQRQLLTYEQYF	.	.	TRBJ2-7	TRBV5-1
TGTGCCAGCAGTTACGGGCAGGTTGAGACCCAGTACTTC	CASSYGQVETQYF	.	.	TRBJ2-5	TRBV6-6
TGTGCCAGCTCACCACCGGGCAGACTCTATGGCTACACCTTC	CASSPPGRLYGYTF	.	.	TRBJ1-2	TRBV18
TGCGCCAGCAGCCACAGACTAACCTCTAGCTTCAATGAGCAGTTCTTC	CASSHRLTSSFNEQFF	.	.	TRBJ2-1	TRBV5-1
TGTGCCAGCTCACCACAGCCGGGTTCGGGGGAAAAACTGTTTTTT	CASSPQPGSGEKLFF	.	.	TRBJ1-4	TRBV18
TGTGCCATCAGTGGCACTAGCGCTTTCTACAATGAGCAGTTCTTC	CAISGTSAFYNEQFF	TRBD2	.	TRBJ2-1	TRBV10-3
TGTGCCAGCAGTCGACAGGGGCGTGATAATTCACCCCTCCACTTT	CASSRQGRDNSPLHF	TRBD1	.	TRBJ1-6	TRBV7-2
TGTGCCAGCAGCTTACAGGGGGCGGCACAAGATACGCAGTATTTT	CASSLQGAAQDTQYF	TRBD1	.	TRBJ2-3	TRBV2
TGCGCCAGCAGCTTGGAGGGGACAGGGGGTGGCTACACCTTC	CASSLEGTGGGYTF	TRBD1	.	TRBJ1-2	TRBV5-1
TGTGCCAGCAGCTTATCCCACCTCTCCTACGAGCAGTACTTC	CASSLSHLSYEQYF	.	.	TRBJ2-7	TRBV11-3
TGTGCCAGCAGTTCAGGGGACTCTGGGGCCAACGTCCTGACTTTC	CASSSGDSGANVLTF	.	.	TRBJ2-6	TRBV5-6
TGTGCCAGTAGCGACAGTCCCCTAGCCAAAAACATTCAGTACTTC	CASSDSPLAKNIQYF	.	.	TRBJ2-4	TRBV19
TGTGCCAGCAGCTGGGGACTAGCGGGAGGCACAGATACGCAGTATTTT	CASSWGLAGGTDTQYF	TRBD2	.	TRBJ2-3	TRBV7-3
TGTGCCTGGAGGGGTGGGACGGCGGCAACTAATGAAAAACTGTTTTTT	CAWRGGTAATNEKLFF	.	once	TRBJ1-4	TRBV30
TGTGCCAGCAGTTTCCAACAGGGTTGGGGCGGGGAGCTGTTTTTT	CASSFQQGWGGELFF	.	.	TRBJ2-2	TRBV28
TGTGCCAGCAGCTTTCTTGCTGGGGTGCAGTACTTC	CASSFLAGVQYF	.	.	TRBJ2-7	TRBV11-2